The 18 T cell receptor beta chains listed next were all sequenced from one sample in a study of CD8 T cells in ankylosing spondylitis. TCRdb reanalysed the 5' RACE reads using MiXCR and keeps one entry per CDR3 protein. The repertoire has approximately 43,000 distinct CDR3 sequences, under 4.5% of them found once; the top ten carry around 3.6%. Sequencing was performed on blood, either unsorted or a sorted T cell fraction (not recorded which). The receptors shown here come from a female donor with ankylosing spondylitis or in good health (not recorded which).

This clonotype was recorded at least ten times. The rearrangement links TRBV9 to TRBJ2-6; no clear D gene. This CDR3 has 14 residues. Germline V gives CDR1 SGDLS, CDR2 YYNGEE. V gave up 0 bases and J gave up 4 bases, with 5 bases separating them. The CDR3 loop is CASSVGAGANVLTF. The CDR3 DNA sequence: TGTGCCAGCAGCGTAGGAGCAGGGGCCAACGTCCTGACTTTC.

This clonotype occurred many times. The rearrangement links TRBV9 to TRBJ2-1; D perhaps matches TRBD1 (5 bases). Trimming left V 0 bases short and J 3 bases short, with 19 bases between. The CDR3 runs to 18 residues. Looked up from germline, CDR1 is SGDLS and CDR2 is YYNGEE. The CDR3: CASSVAATGSGNYNEQFF. The CDR3 nucleotides are TGTGCCAGCAGCGTAGCGGCGACTGGGTCAGGGAACTACAATGAGCAGTTCTTC.

This clonotype was recorded many times. CDR3 loop: CASSATSNTEAFF. DNA for the CDR3: TGTGCCAGCAGCGCCACTTCAAACACTGAAGCTTTCTTT. J is TRBJ1-1 and V is TRBV9; D uncertain. CDR3 length: 13 residues. V was trimmed by 3 bases and J by 2 bases, leaving 8 bases between them. The germline V gene encodes CDR1 SGDLS and CDR2 YYNGEE.

This clonotype has ten or more counts. This sequence joins TRBV9 and TRBJ2-6, with D possibly matching TRBD1 (6 bases). From germline, CDR1 is SGDLS and CDR2 YYNGEE. V was cut by 3 bases and J by 0 bases, with 16 bases left in between. The CDR3 is made up of 18 amino acids. CDR3 loop: CASSGTVFPVSGANVLTF. CDR3 in DNA: TGTGCCAGCAGCGGGACAGTTTTCCCTGTCTCTGGGGCCAACGTCCTGACTTTC.

This clonotype was observed at least ten times. This chain joins TRBV9 and TRBJ2-5; 11 nucleotides match TRBD1. The CDR3 runs to 17 residues. J gave up 1 base and V 3 bases, and 8 bases lay outside the gene matches. CDR1 and CDR2 (germline): SGDLS, YYNGEE. The CDR3 coding sequence is TGTGCCAGCAGCGGGACAGGGGGCGTTAGCTCCCAAGAGACCCAGTACTTC. Its translation is CASSGTGGVSSQETQYF.

This clonotype was picked up many times. The chain is built from TRBV9 and TRBJ1-3; TRBD1 matches 9 bases. V lost 4 bases, J lost 8 bases, and 10 bases stayed unmatched. The length of the CDR3 is 15 residues. Per the germline V gene, CDR1 is SGDLS and CDR2 is YYNGEE. CDR3: CASSHTGTGRDTIYF. The CDR3 DNA reads as TGTGCCAGCAGCCACACCGGGACAGGGAGGGACACCATATATTTT.

This clonotype was recorded at least ten times. The V call is TRBV9, the J call TRBJ2-2; D is undetermined. The CDR3 extends over 12 amino acids. Germline-derived CDR1 and CDR2 are SGDLS and YYNGEE. The ends were cut back, 2 bases at V and 3 bases at J, with 2 bases in the middle. In DNA form, the CDR3 reads TGTGCCAGCAGCGTGTACACCGGGGAGCTGTTTTTT. Residues: CASSVYTGELFF. Supplemented by reference TRBV9 and TRBJ2-2, the full variable domain reads DSGVTQTPKHLITATGQRVTLRCSPRSGDLSVYWYQQSLDQGLQFLIQYYNGEERAKGNILERFSAQQFPDLHSELNLSSLELGDSALYFCASSVYTGELFFGEGSRLTVL.

This clonotype was detected ten times or more. The chain joins TRBV9 to TRBJ2-7, with TRBD1 matching 11 bases. CDR3 length: 15 amino acids. Trimming removed 0 bases from V and 3 bases from J; junction bases left unmatched: 2. Germline V lookup: CDR1 SGDLS, CDR2 YYNGEE. CDR3 nucleotides: TGTGCCAGCAGCGTAGGGACAGGGGGCAACTACGAGCAGTACTTC. Translating gives CASSVGTGGNYEQYF.

The table lists this clonotype with many counts. The V and J genes are TRBV9 and TRBJ1-2; 8 bases agree with TRBD1. This CDR3 spans 15 amino acids. Germline loops: CDR1 SGDLS, CDR2 YYNGEE. V shed 4 bases, J shed 2 bases, and the junction held 7 bases outside the gene matches. The CDR3 nucleotides read TGTGCCAGCAGCCAACGAACAGGGGGGAACTATGGCTACACCTTC. Translating it yields CASSQRTGGNYGYTF.

This clonotype was recorded at least ten times. This sequence joins TRBV9 and TRBJ2-2; possibly TRBD1 for D (6 bases). There are 16 residues in the CDR3. Germline V gene data show CDR1 as SGDLS and CDR2 as YYNGEE. The ends were cut back, 5 bases at V and 3 bases at J, with 17 bases in the middle. This CDR3 is CASRRGDRRHTGELFF. The CDR3 nucleotides read TGTGCCAGCAGGAGAGGAGACAGGAGGCACACCGGGGAGCTGTTTTTT.

Many counts were recorded for this clonotype. Relative to the germline gene, one junction end is altered; a read error may explain this. The rearrangement joins TRBV9 to TRBJ2-1; TRBD2 matches 9 bases. The CDR3 loop spans 18 amino acids. Germline CDR1 SGDLS, CDR2 YYNGEE. The CDR3 nucleotides read TGTGCCAGCAGCGAAGGTAGCGGGGGCCTAGGCTCCCACAATGAGCAGTTCTTC. It is translated as CASSEGSGGLGSHNEQFF.

This clonotype has a single count. The CDR3 coding sequence is TGTGCCAGCAGCGGCTCCGTGGCGACGGGGGCCAACGTCCTGACTTTC. Translating gives CASSGSVATGANVLTF. The chain links TRBV9 to TRBJ2-6; the D is unclear. In germline, CDR1 is SGDLS, CDR2 YYNGEE. Trimming removed 3 bases from V and 4 bases from J, with 14 bases in between. The CDR3 spans 16 residues.

This clonotype has ten or more counts. The chain has TRBV9 and TRBJ1-1; D is possibly TRBD1 (6 bases). The CDR3 extends over 15 amino acids. Trimming removed 4 bases from V and 0 bases from J, with 13 bases in between. In germline, CDR1 is SGDLS, CDR2 YYNGEE. CDR3 residues: CASSPRTAMNTEAFF. Here the CDR3 DNA reads TGTGCCAGCAGCCCCCGGACAGCGATGAACACTGAAGCTTTCTTT.

Relative to its sample, this clonotype is medium-sized. The chain employs TRBV9 and TRBJ2-7, with TRBD2 as a possible D gene (5 bases). V lost 1 base to trimming and J lost 6 bases, with 14 bases between them. This CDR3 contains 14 residues. Looked up from germline, CDR1 is SGDLS and CDR2 is YYNGEE. The CDR3 loop is CASSVSGLVSEQYF. For the CDR3, the DNA is TGTGCCAGCAGCGTAAGCGGTCTAGTCAGCGAGCAGTACTTC.

This clonotype was detected many times. CDR3 DNA: TGTGCCAGCAGCGTTGGAGGGACAGGGAGGTTCTACGAGCAGTACTTC. This sequence encodes CASSVGGTGRFYEQYF. This chain joins TRBV9 and TRBJ2-7, with 9 bases matching TRBD1. This CDR3 region has 16 residues. Unmatched junction bases numbered 9, after V lost 2 bases and J lost 3 bases. CDR1 and CDR2 (germline): SGDLS, YYNGEE. Drawing the rest from reference TRBV9 and TRBJ2-7, the complete variable domain is DSGVTQTPKHLITATGQRVTLRCSPRSGDLSVYWYQQSLDQGLQFLIQYYNGEERAKGNILERFSAQQFPDLHSELNLSSLELGDSALYFCASSVGGTGRFYEQYFGPGTRLTVT.

This clonotype was recorded at least ten times. V usage is TRBV9 and J usage is TRBJ2-5, with a weak D call TRBD2 (6 bases). This CDR3 spans 16 amino acids. V was clipped by 4 bases and J by 1 base, with 17 bases between them. Germline values: CDR1 SGDLS, CDR2 YYNGEE. The CDR3 here is CASSPDPGLLQETQYF. Written as DNA, the CDR3 is TGTGCCAGCAGCCCAGACCCGGGACTCCTCCAAGAGACCCAGTACTTC.

This clonotype was found a few times. V gene TRBV9 combines with J gene TRBJ2-2; 10 bases map to TRBD2. Per the germline V gene, CDR1 is SGDLS and CDR2 is YYNGEE. Germline trimming cut 1 base from V and 7 bases from J; bases unmatched to any gene: 7. The CDR3 covers 16 residues. This CDR3 is CASSVTAGGPDGELFF. The CDR3 DNA reads TGTGCCAGCAGCGTAACAGCGGGGGGGCCAGACGGGGAGCTGTTTTTT. Full variable domain (remainder filled in from reference TRBV9 and TRBJ2-2): DSGVTQTPKHLITATGQRVTLRCSPRSGDLSVYWYQQSLDQGLQFLIQYYNGEERAKGNILERFSAQQFPDLHSELNLSSLELGDSALYFCASSVTAGGPDGELFFGEGSRLTVL.

This clonotype has at least ten counts. V and J are TRBV9 and TRBJ2-7; D is tentatively TRBD1 or TRBD2 (7 bases each). The CDR3 has 16 amino acids. CDR1 is SGDLS and CDR2 is YYNGEE in the germline V gene. Trimming took 5 bases from V and 3 from J, leaving 21 bases between them. CDR3: CASSRAGQGVVYEQYF. CDR3 DNA sequence: TGTGCCAGCAGTAGAGCGGGGCAGGGGGTGGTCTACGAGCAGTACTTC.